This T cell receptor beta chain is from a study of T cells expressing NK-cell markers. Overall study context: Sorted CD3+CD56-NKG2C+, CD3+CD56+NKG2C- and CD3+CD56+NKG2C+ T cells were the source of the TCR beta repertoires. Study results and limitations: More than five donors showed dominant NKG2C+ clonotypes comprising roughly 1.0-7.0% of their CD8+ T cells.

In regard to this clonotype: Its antigen is undetermined.

No DNA is given; TCRdb re-called the 5' RACE reads and lists each CDR3 protein once. The listing records about 170,000 distinct CDR3 sequences. Germline lookup yields CDR1 DFQATT and CDR2 SNEGSKA (reference sequence). The CDR3 has 15 residues. The chain uses TRBV20-1 and TRBJ2-3; TCRdb calls TRBD2, which cannot be checked without DNA. The source of this sequence is a man aged 18-70 years in good health. The sample comprised blood T cells: a sorted CD56 or NKG2C T cell subset, CD4+ or CD8+ T cells, or bulk PBMC T cells (not recorded which). CDR3 protein: CSAREMAGARDTQYF.